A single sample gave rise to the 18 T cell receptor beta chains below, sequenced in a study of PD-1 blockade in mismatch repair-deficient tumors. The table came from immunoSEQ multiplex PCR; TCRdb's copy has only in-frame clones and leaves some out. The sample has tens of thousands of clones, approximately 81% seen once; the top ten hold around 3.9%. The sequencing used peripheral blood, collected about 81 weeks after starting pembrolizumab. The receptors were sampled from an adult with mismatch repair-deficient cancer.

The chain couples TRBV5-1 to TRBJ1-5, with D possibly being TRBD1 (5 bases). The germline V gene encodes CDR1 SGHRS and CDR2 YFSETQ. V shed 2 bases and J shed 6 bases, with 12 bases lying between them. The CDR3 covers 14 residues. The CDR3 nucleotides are TGCGCCAGCAGCTTAGACAGTGGGAGTCAGCCCCAGCATTTT. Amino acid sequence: CASSLDSGSQPQHF. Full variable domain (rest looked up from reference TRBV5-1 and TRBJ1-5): KAGVTQTPRYLIKTRGQQVTLSCSPISGHRSVSWYQQTPGQGLQFLFEYFSETQRNKGNFPGRFSGRQFSNSRSEMNVSTLELGDSALYLCASSLDSGSQPQHFGDGTRLSIL.

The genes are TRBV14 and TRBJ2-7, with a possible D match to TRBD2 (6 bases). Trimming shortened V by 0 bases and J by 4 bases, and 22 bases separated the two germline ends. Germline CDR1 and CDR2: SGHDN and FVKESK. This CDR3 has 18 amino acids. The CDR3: CASSQDTWYGGLGYEQYF. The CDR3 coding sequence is TGTGCCAGCAGCCAAGATACCTGGTATGGAGGGCTGGGATACGAGCAGTACTTC.

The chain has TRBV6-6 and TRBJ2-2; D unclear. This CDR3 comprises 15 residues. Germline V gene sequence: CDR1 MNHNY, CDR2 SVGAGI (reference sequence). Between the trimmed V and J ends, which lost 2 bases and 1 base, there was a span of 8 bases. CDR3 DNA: TGTGCCAGCAGTTACAACTCGGAGAACACCGGGGAGCTGTTTTTT. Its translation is CASSYNSENTGELFF.

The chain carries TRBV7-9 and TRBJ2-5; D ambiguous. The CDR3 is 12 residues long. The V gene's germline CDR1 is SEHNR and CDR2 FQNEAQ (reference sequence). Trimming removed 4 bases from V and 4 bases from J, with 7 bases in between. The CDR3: CASSSRVETQYF. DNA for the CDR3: TGTGCCAGCAGCTCCCGAGTAGAGACCCAGTACTTC.

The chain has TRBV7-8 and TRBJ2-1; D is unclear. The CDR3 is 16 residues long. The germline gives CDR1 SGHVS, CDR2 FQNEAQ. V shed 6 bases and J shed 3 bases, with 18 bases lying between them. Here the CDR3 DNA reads TGTGCCAGCAGTCCCGTCTTAGAGGTGGGCTACAATGAGCAGTTCTTC. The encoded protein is CASSPVLEVGYNEQFF.

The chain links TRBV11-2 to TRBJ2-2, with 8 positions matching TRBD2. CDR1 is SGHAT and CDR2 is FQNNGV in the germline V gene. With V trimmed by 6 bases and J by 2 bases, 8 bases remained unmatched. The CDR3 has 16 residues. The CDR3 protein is CASRLRTSGNTGELFF. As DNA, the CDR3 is TGTGCCAGCAGGTTGAGAACTAGCGGAAACACCGGGGAGCTGTTTTTT.

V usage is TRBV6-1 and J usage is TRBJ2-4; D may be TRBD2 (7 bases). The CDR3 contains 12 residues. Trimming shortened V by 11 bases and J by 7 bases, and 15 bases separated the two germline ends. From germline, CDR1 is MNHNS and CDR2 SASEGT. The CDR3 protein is CASAGAWNIQYF. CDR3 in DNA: TGTGCCTCGGCGGGGGCCTGGAACATTCAGTACTTC.

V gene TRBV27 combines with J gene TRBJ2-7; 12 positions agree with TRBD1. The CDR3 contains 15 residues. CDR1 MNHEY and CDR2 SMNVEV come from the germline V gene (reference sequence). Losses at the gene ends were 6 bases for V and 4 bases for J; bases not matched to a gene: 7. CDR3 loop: CASSRKGQGAYEQYF. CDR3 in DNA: TGTGCCAGCAGCAGAAAGGGACAGGGGGCTTACGAGCAGTACTTC.

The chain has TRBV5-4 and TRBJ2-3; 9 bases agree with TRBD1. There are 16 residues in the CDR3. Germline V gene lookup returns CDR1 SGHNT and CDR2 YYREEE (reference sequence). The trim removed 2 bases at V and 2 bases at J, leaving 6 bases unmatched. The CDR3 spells CASSLDRGSLTDTQYF. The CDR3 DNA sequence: TGTGCCAGCAGCTTAGACAGGGGGAGCCTCACAGATACGCAGTATTTT.

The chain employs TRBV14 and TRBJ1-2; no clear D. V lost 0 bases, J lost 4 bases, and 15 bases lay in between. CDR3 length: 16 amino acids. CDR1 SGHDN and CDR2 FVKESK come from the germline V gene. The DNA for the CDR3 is TGTGCCAGCAGCCAAGATAGTCGGGAATACTTCTATGGCTACACCTTC. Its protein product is CASSQDSREYFYGYTF.

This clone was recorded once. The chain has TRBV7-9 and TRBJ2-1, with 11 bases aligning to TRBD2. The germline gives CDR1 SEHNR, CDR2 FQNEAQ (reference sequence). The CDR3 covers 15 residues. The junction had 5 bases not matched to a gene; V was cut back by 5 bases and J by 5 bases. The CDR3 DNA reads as TGTGCCAGCAGCCGTAGCGGGAGGGCTCACAATGAGCAGTTCTTC. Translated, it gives CASSRSGRAHNEQFF.

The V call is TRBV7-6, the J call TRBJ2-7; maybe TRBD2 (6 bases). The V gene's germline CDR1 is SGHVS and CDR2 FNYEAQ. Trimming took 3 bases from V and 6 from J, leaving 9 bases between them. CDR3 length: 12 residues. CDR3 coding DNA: TGTGCCAGCAGCTTGGTGGGACTCGAGCAGTACTTC. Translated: CASSLVGLEQYF. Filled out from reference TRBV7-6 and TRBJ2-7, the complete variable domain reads GAGVSQSPRYKVTKRGQDVALRCDPISGHVSLYWYRQALGQGPEFLTYFNYEAQQDKSGLPNDRFSAERPEGSISTLTIQRTEQRDSAMYRCASSLVGLEQYFGPGTRLTVT.

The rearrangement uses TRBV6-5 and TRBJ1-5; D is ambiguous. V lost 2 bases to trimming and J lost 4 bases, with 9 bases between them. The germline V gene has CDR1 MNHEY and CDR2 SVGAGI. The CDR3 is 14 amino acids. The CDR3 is CASSYRAENQPQHF. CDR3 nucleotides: TGTGCCAGCAGTTACAGGGCAGAAAATCAGCCCCAGCATTTT.

The DNA for the CDR3 is TGTGCCAGCAGCATAACTAGCGGGAGTCGGTCCTACGAGCAGTACTTC. Protein: CASSITSGSRSYEQYF. The V call is TRBV9, the J call TRBJ2-7; TRBD2 agrees at 11 bases. With V trimmed by 4 bases and J by 1 base, 7 bases remained unmatched. The V gene's germline CDR1 is SGDLS and CDR2 YYNGEE. This CDR3 region has 16 residues.

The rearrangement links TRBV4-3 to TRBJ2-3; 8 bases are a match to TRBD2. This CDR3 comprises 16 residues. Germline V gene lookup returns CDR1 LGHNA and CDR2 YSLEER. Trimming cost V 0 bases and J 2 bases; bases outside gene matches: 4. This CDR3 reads CASSQEREDPTDTQYF. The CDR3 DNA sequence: TGCGCCAGCAGCCAAGAGCGGGAGGATCCCACAGATACGCAGTATTTT.

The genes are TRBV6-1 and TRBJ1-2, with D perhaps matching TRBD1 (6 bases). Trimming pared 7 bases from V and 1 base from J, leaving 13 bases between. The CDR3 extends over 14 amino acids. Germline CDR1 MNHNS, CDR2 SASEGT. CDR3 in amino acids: CASMEGGFNYGYTF. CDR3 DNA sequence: TGTGCCAGCATGGAGGGGGGATTTAACTATGGCTACACCTTC.

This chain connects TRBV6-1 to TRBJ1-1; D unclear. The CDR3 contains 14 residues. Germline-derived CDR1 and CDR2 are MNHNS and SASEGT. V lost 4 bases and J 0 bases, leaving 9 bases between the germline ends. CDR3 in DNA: TGTGCCAGCAGTGCGATAACGGTGAACACTGAAGCTTTCTTT. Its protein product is CASSAITVNTEAFF.

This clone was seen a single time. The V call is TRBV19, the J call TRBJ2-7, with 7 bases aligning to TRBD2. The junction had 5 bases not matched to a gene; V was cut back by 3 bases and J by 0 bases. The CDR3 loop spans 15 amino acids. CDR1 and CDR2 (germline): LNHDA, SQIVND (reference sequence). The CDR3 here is CASSIQGLSSYEQYF. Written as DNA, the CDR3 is TGTGCCAGTAGTATCCAGGGACTAAGCTCCTACGAGCAGTACTTC. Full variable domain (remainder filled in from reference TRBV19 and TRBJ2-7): DGGITQSPKYLFRKEGQNVTLSCEQNLNHDAMYWYRQDPGQGLRLIYYSQIVNDFQKGDIAEGYSVSREKKESFPLTVTSAQKNPTAFYLCASSIQGLSSYEQYFGPGTRLTVT.